The 14 T cell receptor beta chains listed next were all sequenced from one sample in a study of cytomegalovirus exposure and HLA in healthy donors. PCR amplification relied on 60 Vbeta primers (plus 13 Jbeta primers). Assay: immunoSEQ multiplex PCR; the TCRdb copy retains only in-frame clones and omits some. The table shows tens of thousands of clones, with 55% to 75% occurring only once. The sequencing sample was made of PBMCs. The receptor set was obtained from a woman aged 50 to 60 in good health and CMV-seronegative.

The sample holds a few counts of this clone. The genes are TRBV5-1 and TRBJ1-5; 11 bases are shared with TRBD1. CDR1 and CDR2 (germline): SGHRS, YFSETQ. Unmatched junction bases numbered 5, after V lost 3 bases and J lost 0 bases. The CDR3 is 17 residues long. CDR3 DNA sequence: TGCGCCAGCAGCTCCGGGACAGGGGGTGGTAGCAATCAGCCCCAGCATTTT. Its protein product is CASSSGTGGGSNQPQHF.

In its sample, this clone ranks as medium-sized. V gene TRBV19 combines with J gene TRBJ1-1, with unresolved D. CDR3 length equals 13 residues. Germline V CDR1 and CDR2: LNHDA, SQIVND (reference sequence). V was trimmed by 8 bases and J by 1 base, leaving 11 bases between them. CDR3 DNA: TGTGCCAGTTCCGTCCGGGGGAACACTGAAGCTTTCTTT. Protein: CASSVRGNTEAFF.

The rearrangement joins TRBV9 to TRBJ2-2, with D possibly being TRBD1 (6 bases). The CDR3 loop spans 14 amino acids. Trimming took 4 bases from V and 5 from J, leaving 12 bases between them. Per germline, CDR1 SGDLS and CDR2 YYNGEE. CDR3 bases: TGTGCCAGCAGCACCCGACAGGCAACCGGGGAGCTGTTTTTT. Its protein product is CASSTRQATGELFF.

This clone has only a few counts. CDR3 coding DNA: TGTGCCAGCAGCTCGACAGGGGGGCCTTACGAGCAGTACTTC. Translated: CASSSTGGPYEQYF. This chain uses TRBV7-8 with TRBJ2-7, with 9 bases identical to TRBD1. Per germline, CDR1 SGHVS and CDR2 FQNEAQ. This CDR3 contains 14 residues. V lost 4 bases, J lost 4 bases, and 5 bases stayed unmatched. Looking up the rest from reference TRBV7-8 and TRBJ2-7 gives the full variable domain: GAGVSQSPRYKVAKRGQDVALRCDPISGHVSLFWYQQALGQGPEFLTYFQNEAQLDKSGLPSDRFFAERPEGSVSTLKIQRTQQEDSAVYLCASSSTGGPYEQYFGPGTRLTVT.

This chain connects TRBV29-1 to TRBJ2-1; a possible D gene is TRBD2 (5 bases). Germline lookup yields CDR1 SQVTM and CDR2 ANQGSEA. V was clipped by 4 bases and J by 9 bases, with 10 bases between them. CDR3 size: 11 residues. CDR3 region: CSVGGSFEQFF. The CDR3 region has the DNA TGCAGCGTTGGAGGGTCTTTTGAGCAGTTCTTC.

V and J are TRBV7-2 and TRBJ2-4, with a tentative D call TRBD1 (5 bases). CDR3 size: 15 residues. Trimming took off 2 bases at V and 11 bases at J, with 19 bases between the two ends. Germline lookup yields CDR1 SGHTA and CDR2 FQGNSA. CDR3 DNA sequence: TGTGCCAGCAGCTTACAGGGTACTGTCTTGCCCCTTCAGTACTTC. This encodes CASSLQGTVLPLQYF. The full variable domain, with the rest looked up from reference TRBV7-2 and TRBJ2-4, is GAGVSQSPSNKVTEKGKDVELRCDPISGHTALYWYRQSLGQGLEFLIYFQGNSAPDKSGLPSDRFSAERTGGSVSTLTIQRTQQEDSAVYLCASSLQGTVLPLQYFGAGTRLSVL.

The CDR3 DNA follows: TGTGCCAGCAGCCGGGGAGGAAATTGGGGCTACACCTTC. Translating gives CASSRGGNWGYTF. This chain links TRBV4-2 with TRBJ1-2, with D unresolved. V was trimmed by 4 bases and J by 8 bases, leaving 14 bases between them. The CDR3 is 13 residues long. CDR1 LGHNA and CDR2 YNFKEQ come from the germline V gene.

This chain joins TRBV6-5 and TRBJ1-2; no clear D. Germline CDR1 MNHEY, CDR2 SVGAGI. This CDR3 is built from 13 residues. Trimming stripped 2 bases from V and 6 bases from J, with 10 bases between. The CDR3 DNA reads as TGTGCCAGCAGTTACACAATGAGGAATGGCTACACCTTC. As protein: CASSYTMRNGYTF.

Concerning this clone: At one of its ends the junction is not consistent with the germline gene, which may arise from a read error. The chain recombines TRBV2 with TRBJ2-7; maybe TRBD2 (6 bases). Germline CDR1 reads SNHLY; CDR2 reads FYNNEI. This CDR3 has 14 amino acids. CDR3 in amino acids: CASNGGGRPYEQYF. The CDR3, as DNA: TGTGCCAGCAACGGTGGAGGGCGCCCCTATGAGCAGTACTTC.

In this sample, this clone turned up a few times. The chain uses TRBV18 and TRBJ1-1; D perhaps matches TRBD1 (6 bases). Germline CDR1 reads KGHSH; CDR2 reads LQKENI. V was shortened by 2 bases and J by 1 base, with 8 bases between the two germline ends. The length of the CDR3 is 14 residues. CDR3 amino acids: CASSPSGANTEAFF. The CDR3 nucleotides read TGTGCCAGCTCACCATCAGGGGCGAACACTGAAGCTTTCTTT.

There are a few counts of this clone. V usage is TRBV29-1 and J usage is TRBJ1-2; the match to TRBD1 covers 7 bases. The trim removed 6 bases at V and 7 bases at J, leaving 14 bases unmatched. The CDR3 has 14 residues. The V gene's germline CDR1 is SQVTM and CDR2 ANQGSEA. The DNA for the CDR3 is TGCAGCGTCATAAACTCGACAGGGTTTAGTGGCTACACCTTC. It specifies CSVINSTGFSGYTF.

The rearrangement uses TRBV5-1 and TRBJ1-2; D is possibly TRBD1 (6 bases). V shed 3 bases and J shed 8 bases, with 17 bases lying between them. The CDR3 runs 14 residues. The germline V gene has CDR1 SGHRS and CDR2 YFSETQ. The CDR3 here is CASSSGGLLMGYTF. The DNA for the CDR3 is TGCGCCAGCAGCTCCGGGGGGCTGCTAATGGGCTACACCTTC.

This rearrangement joins TRBV29-1 to TRBJ2-1; 9 bases fit TRBD2. CDR1 SQVTM and CDR2 ANQGSEA come from the germline V gene. The V gene end was trimmed by 4 bases and the J gene end by 8 bases; junction bases not matched to a gene: 9. The CDR3 has 14 residues. The CDR3 sequence: CSVGGGGRGDEQFF. CDR3 in DNA: TGCAGCGTTGGGGGTGGCGGGAGGGGCGATGAGCAGTTCTTC.

This chain uses TRBV5-1 with TRBJ2-2; D not resolved. V was cut by 2 bases and J by 7 bases, with 9 bases left in between. Per the germline V gene, CDR1 is SGHRS and CDR2 is YFSETQ. The CDR3 contains 13 residues. The CDR3 sequence: CASSFDRGGELFF. The CDR3 DNA is TGCGCCAGCAGCTTCGATCGAGGCGGGGAGCTGTTTTTT. Based on the CDR3 plus reference TRBV5-1 and TRBJ2-2, the full variable domain is KAGVTQTPRYLIKTRGQQVTLSCSPISGHRSVSWYQQTPGQGLQFLFEYFSETQRNKGNFPGRFSGRQFSNSRSEMNVSTLELGDSALYLCASSFDRGGELFFGEGSRLTVL.